This T cell receptor (beta chain) was retrieved from a study of blood T cell repertoires in COVID-19 (TCRdb year 2020). In the study overall: Samples from collaborators originated in the United States, Italy and Spain and spanned both the acute and convalescent phases of COVID-19. The repertoires were released in a freely available public database meant as a resource for research on the immune response to SARS-CoV-2. Subjects who had been exposed to COVID-19, were actively infected with it, or had recovered from it provided the deeply sampled blood TCRbeta repertoires that made up the dataset. Samples were obtained from the ongoing ImmuneRACE study (first 160 participants) and from 1,254 subjects provided by 6 global collaborators. Sample metadata almost always included a de-identified subject ID, COVID-19 status, age in years and sex. The prospective study material was composed of cDNA or gDNA derived from T cells, B-cell-depleted T cells, or PBMCs. Where available, HLA class I and class II types were obtained from metadata supplied by the sample provider rather than from assay-based typing. What the authors observed across the whole study: Clinical and demographic metadata were provided uncurated, with the amount varying by source and participant.

TCRbeta CDR3 regions were amplified from genomic DNA using the immunoSEQ Assay, a bias-controlled multiplex PCR. For the original study's pipeline: Within the assay, amplification of reference gene primers was used to estimate how many nucleated cells each sample contained. To quantify the absolute abundance of each unique TCRbeta CDR3 rearrangement, sequence reads were collapsed and filtered. Productive Simpson clonality was computed per sample as the square root of Simpson's diversity index over productive rearrangements. This is the immuneACCESS table as TCRdb keeps it, with only in-frame sequences that have V and J called. A part of the clones is gone; compared with another copy, unresolved V genes explain less than half, and the rest is unexplained. The DNA gave D and trimming, while V, J and clone size come from that table. This sample has fewer than 300,000 clones in its table, and approximately 82% of those were observed once. The ten most abundant clones make up around 2.9% of the sample.

The CDR3 numbers 11 residues from cysteine through phenylalanine. The sequence is cut down to CDR3 DNA, 33 bases in frame from base 1. CDR1 SQVTM and CDR2 ANQGSEA are derived from the germline V gene. V drops 8 bases and J drops 5 bases, leaving 11 bases in between. This clone was seen only once. The antigen it recognizes is unknown. Base qualities are not provided; no much larger clone lies one nucleotide away. Collaborating institutions collected whole blood in K2EDTA tubes following their own protocols. For TCRbeta analysis, collaborators shipped samples as frozen whole blood, isolated PBMCs, or DNA extracted from either of those sample types.

Sequences were obtained from peripheral blood. This TCR was recovered from a woman between 18 and 30 years old with acute or convalescent COVID-19. The chain is assembled from TRBV29-1 and TRBJ2-3; TRBD2 is perhaps the D gene, given 5 matching bases. The DNA sequence is as follows: TGCAGCAGCGTACGGGGAGATACGCAGTATTTT. Its coded protein is CSSVRGDTQYF.